This T cell receptor beta chain stems from a study of T cell changes during pregnancy in multiple sclerosis. Only in-frame clones appear in the TCRdb table, and some are missing; sequencing was by immunoSEQ multiplex PCR. Of tens of thousands of clones listed, roughly 90% were seen once; the top ten hold 1.3% to 1.5%. V gave up 7 bases and J gave up 9 bases; unmatched junction bases: 12. This CDR3 is 14 amino acids long. Germline values: CDR1 LGHNT, CDR2 FRNRAP. The rearrangement uses TRBV12-5 and TRBJ2-1, with 7 bases aligning to TRBD2. The receptor's source is a female donor in good health, enrolled as a control in a pregnancy study. Sequencing used peripheral blood, obtained in the first trimester of pregnancy. CDR3 residues: CASAREGMKLEQFF. The CDR3 DNA sequence: TGTGCTAGTGCAAGGGAGGGGATGAAACTTGAGCAGTTCTTC.